One T cell receptor (beta chain) is described in this entry. What it recognizes is unknown. The sample belongs to a study of CD8+CD57+ T cells in acquired aplastic anemia. Study overall: Each DNA sample taken from sorted CD4+ and CD8+ cells came to about 3 ug on average.

Genomic DNA served as template for TCR beta VDJ and CDR3 profiling. A single record per CDR3 protein comes from TCRdb applying MiXCR to the reads. The data show 190,000 or so distinct CDR3 sequences, over 60% seen once. Study-wide results and caveats: The study found no significant CD8+ Simpson's diversity difference between patients and controls. The same twenty-nine CD8+ CDR3 sequences occurred in patients and in controls.

Deletions cut 2 bases from V and 3 bases from J, with 8 bases between. This CDR3 comprises 15 residues. Germline CDR1 reads SGHVS; CDR2 reads FNYEAQ. The sequenced material came from sorted CD4+, CD8+, or CD8+CD57+ T cells (not recorded which) from PBMCs. The chain joins TRBV7-6 to TRBJ2-6; no clear D. The TCR sequence derives from a human donor in good health. Written as DNA, the CDR3 is TGTGCCAGCAGCTTATTAATCGGTGGGGCCAACGTCCTGACTTTC. This encodes CASSLLIGGANVLTF.